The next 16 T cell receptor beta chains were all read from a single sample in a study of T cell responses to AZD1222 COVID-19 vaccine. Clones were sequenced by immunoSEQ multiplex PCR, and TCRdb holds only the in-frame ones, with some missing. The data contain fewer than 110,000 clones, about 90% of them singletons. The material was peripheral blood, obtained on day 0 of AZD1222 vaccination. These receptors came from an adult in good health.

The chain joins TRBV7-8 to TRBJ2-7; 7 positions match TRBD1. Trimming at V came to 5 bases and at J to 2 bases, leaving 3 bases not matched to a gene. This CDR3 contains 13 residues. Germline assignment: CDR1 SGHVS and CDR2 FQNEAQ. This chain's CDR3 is CASSVTGTYEQYF. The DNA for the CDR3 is TGTGCCAGCAGCGTGACAGGGACCTACGAGCAGTACTTC.

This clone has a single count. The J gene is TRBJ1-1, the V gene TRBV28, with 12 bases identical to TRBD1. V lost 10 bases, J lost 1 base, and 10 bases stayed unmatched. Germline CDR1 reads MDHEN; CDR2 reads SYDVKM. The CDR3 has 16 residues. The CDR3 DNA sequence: TGTGCCATCGGAGTCGCGGGACAGGGGGCGAACACTGAAGCTTTCTTT. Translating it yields CAIGVAGQGANTEAFF. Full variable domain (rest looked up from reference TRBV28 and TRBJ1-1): DVKVTQSSRYLVKRTGEKVFLECVQDMDHENMFWYRQDPGLGLRLIYFSYDVKMKEKGDIPEGYSVSREKKERFSLILESASTNQTSMYLCAIGVAGQGANTEAFFGQGTRLTVV.

The CDR3: CASSTLGNQPQHF. The CDR3 DNA is TGTGCCAGCAGCACGTTAGGGAATCAGCCCCAGCATTTT. The chain links TRBV5-6 to TRBJ1-5; D ambiguous. The CDR3 spans 13 residues. V was clipped by 4 bases and J by 4 bases, with 9 bases between them. Germline V gene data show CDR1 as SGHDT and CDR2 as YYEEEE.

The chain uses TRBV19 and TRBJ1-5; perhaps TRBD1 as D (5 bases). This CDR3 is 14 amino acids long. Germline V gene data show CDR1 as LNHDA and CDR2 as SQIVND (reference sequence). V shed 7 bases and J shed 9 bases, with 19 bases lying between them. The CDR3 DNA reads TGTGCCAGTATGAGTTTGGTGGGGCTCCGGCCCCAGCATTTT. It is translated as CASMSLVGLRPQHF.

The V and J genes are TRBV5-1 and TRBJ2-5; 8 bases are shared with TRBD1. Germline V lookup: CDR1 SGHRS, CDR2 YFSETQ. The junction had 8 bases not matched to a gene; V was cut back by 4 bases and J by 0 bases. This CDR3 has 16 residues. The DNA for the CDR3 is TGCGCCAGCAGCCGGGAAGGACAGGGTTACCAAGAGACCCAGTACTTC. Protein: CASSREGQGYQETQYF.

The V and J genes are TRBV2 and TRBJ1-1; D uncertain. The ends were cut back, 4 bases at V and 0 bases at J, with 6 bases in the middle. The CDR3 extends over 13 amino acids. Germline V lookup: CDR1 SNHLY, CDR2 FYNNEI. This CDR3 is CASSVRVNTEAFF. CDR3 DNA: TGTGCCAGCAGTGTTAGGGTGAACACTGAAGCTTTCTTT.

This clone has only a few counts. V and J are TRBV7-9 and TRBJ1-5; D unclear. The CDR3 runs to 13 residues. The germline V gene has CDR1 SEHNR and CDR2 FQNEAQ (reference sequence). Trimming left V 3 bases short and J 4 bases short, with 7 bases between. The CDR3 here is CASSFQENQPQHF. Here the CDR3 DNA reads TGTGCCAGCAGCTTTCAGGAAAATCAGCCCCAGCATTTT.

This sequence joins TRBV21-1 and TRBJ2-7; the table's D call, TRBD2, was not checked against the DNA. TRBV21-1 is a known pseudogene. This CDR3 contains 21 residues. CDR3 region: CASSKEEGGQERHQGASEQYF. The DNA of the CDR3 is TGTGCCAGCAGCAAAGAGGAGGGAGGGCAGGAAAGGCATCAAGGGGCCTCCGAGCAGTACTTC.

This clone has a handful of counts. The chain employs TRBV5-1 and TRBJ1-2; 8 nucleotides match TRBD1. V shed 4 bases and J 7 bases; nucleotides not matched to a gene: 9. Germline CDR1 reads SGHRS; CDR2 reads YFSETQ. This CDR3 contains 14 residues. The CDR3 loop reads CASSPTTGESGYTF. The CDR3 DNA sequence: TGCGCCAGCAGCCCTACGACAGGGGAAAGTGGCTACACCTTC. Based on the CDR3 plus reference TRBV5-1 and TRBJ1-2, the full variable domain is KAGVTQTPRYLIKTRGQQVTLSCSPISGHRSVSWYQQTPGQGLQFLFEYFSETQRNKGNFPGRFSGRQFSNSRSEMNVSTLELGDSALYLCASSPTTGESGYTFGSGTRLTVV.

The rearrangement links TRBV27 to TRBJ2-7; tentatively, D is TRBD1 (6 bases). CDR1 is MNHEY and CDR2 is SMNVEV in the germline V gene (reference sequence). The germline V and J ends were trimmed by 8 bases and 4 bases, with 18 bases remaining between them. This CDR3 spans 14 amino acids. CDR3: CASRVTGPIYEQYF. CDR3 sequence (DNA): TGTGCCAGCCGCGTGACAGGTCCAATTTACGAGCAGTACTTC.

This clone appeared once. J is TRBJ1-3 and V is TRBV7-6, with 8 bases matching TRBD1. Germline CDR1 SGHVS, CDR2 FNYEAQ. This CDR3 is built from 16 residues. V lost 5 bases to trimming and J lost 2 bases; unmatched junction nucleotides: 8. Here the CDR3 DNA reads TGTGCCAGCAGCCCCCGACAGGGGAGGACTGGAAACACCATATATTTT. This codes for CASSPRQGRTGNTIYF.

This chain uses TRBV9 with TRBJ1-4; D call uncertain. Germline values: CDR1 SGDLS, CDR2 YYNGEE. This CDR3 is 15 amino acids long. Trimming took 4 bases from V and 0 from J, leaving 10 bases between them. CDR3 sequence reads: CASSTGSATNEKLFF. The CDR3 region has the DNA TGTGCCAGCAGCACCGGCTCCGCAACTAATGAAAAACTGTTTTTT.

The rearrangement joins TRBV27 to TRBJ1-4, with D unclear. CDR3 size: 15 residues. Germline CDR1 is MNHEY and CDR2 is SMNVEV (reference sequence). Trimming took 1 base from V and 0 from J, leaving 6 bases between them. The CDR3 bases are TGTGCCAGCAGTTTATACGGATCAACTAATGAAAAACTGTTTTTT. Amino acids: CASSLYGSTNEKLFF.

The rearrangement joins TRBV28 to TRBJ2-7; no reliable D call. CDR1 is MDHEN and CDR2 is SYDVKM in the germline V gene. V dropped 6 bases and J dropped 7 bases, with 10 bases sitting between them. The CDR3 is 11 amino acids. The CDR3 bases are TGTGCCAGCAGCCTCACCCGGGAGCAGTACTTC. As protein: CASSLTREQYF.

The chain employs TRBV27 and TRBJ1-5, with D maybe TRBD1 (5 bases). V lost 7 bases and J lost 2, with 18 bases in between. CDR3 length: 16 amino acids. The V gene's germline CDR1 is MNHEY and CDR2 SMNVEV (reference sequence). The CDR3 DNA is TGTGCCAGCAATATTAACCGCAGGGTATGCAATCAGCCCCAGCATTTT. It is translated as CASNINRRVCNQPQHF.

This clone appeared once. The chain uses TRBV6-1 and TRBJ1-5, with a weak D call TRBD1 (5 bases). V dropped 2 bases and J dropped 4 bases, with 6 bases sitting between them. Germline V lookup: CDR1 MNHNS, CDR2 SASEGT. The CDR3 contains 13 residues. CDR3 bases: TGTGCCAGCAGTGAATCAGGGAATCAGCCCCAGCATTTT. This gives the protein CASSESGNQPQHF.